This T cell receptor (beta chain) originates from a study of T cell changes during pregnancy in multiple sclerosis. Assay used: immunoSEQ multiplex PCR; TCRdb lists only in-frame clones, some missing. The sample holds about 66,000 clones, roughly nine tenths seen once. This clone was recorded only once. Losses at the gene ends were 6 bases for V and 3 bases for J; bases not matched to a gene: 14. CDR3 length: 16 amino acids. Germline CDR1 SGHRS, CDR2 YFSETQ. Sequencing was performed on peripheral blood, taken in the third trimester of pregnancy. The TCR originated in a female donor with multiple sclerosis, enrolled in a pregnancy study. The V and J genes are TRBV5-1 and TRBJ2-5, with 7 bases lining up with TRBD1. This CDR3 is CASTPDVGGFEETQYF. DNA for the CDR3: TGCGCCAGCACCCCTGATGTAGGGGGCTTCGAAGAGACCCAGTACTTC.